Listed below are T cell receptor beta chains from one sample, sequenced in a study of CD8+ T cells in alopecia areata. The assay was immunoSEQ multiplex PCR, and TCRdb's table has in-frame clones only and misses some. There are 250,000 or so clones in the sample; less than 80% occur only once, and 1.2% lies in the top ten. The source material was CD4+ T cells sorted from blood, sampled at week 0. The receptors come from a human donor with alopecia areata. The conserved cysteine and the conserved F or W are not part of the CDR3 here. Only part of the rows carry a size: once, few, many, or a class if the clone is expanded.

V gene: TRBV10-3; clone size: once; J gene: TRBJ2-5; CDR3 protein: ASARGLQETQY
V gene: TRBV30; clone size: -; J gene: TRBJ1-4; CDR3 protein: AWNDGGTEKLF
V gene: TRBV2; clone size: -; J gene: TRBJ2-3; CDR3 protein: ASSERRGGTDTQY
V gene: TRBV4-3; clone size: -; J gene: TRBJ1-2; CDR3 protein: ASSQDYRYGYT
V gene: TRBV5-5; clone size: -; J gene: TRBJ2-5; CDR3 protein: ASSLSSQETQY
V gene: TRBV15; clone size: -; J gene: TRBJ2-5; CDR3 protein: ATRFSVRETQY
V gene: TRBV7-9; clone size: -; J gene: TRBJ2-5; CDR3 protein: ASSPPPSSRETQY
V gene: TRBV6-5; clone size: -; J gene: TRBJ1-2; CDR3 protein: ASSYSGNGYT
V gene: TRBV29-1; clone size: -; J gene: TRBJ2-7; CDR3 protein: SVSGRGPSYEQY
V gene: TRBV29-1; clone size: -; J gene: TRBJ2-3; CDR3 protein: SVSGGAADTQY
V gene: TRBV6-5; clone size: -; J gene: TRBJ1-2; CDR3 protein: ASRPPGSLYGYT
V gene: TRBV6-5; clone size: few; J gene: TRBJ2-7; CDR3 protein: ASKGLYEQY
V gene: TRBV4-1; clone size: few; J gene: TRBJ1-6; CDR3 protein: ASSNRDRGSPLH
V gene: TRBV7-2; clone size: few; J gene: TRBJ2-1; CDR3 protein: ASSVPSGGVTYNEQF
V gene: TRBV6-5; clone size: -; J gene: TRBJ2-7; CDR3 protein: ASTLEGARGSSD
V gene: TRBV19; clone size: -; J gene: TRBJ2-3; CDR3 protein: ASRGYDTQY
V gene: TRBV27; clone size: -; J gene: TRBJ1-6; CDR3 protein: ASSPPGGYSPLH
V gene: TRBV5-1; clone size: few; J gene: TRBJ1-1; CDR3 protein: ASSLGTEAF
V gene: TRBV27; clone size: once; J gene: TRBJ1-2; CDR3 protein: ASSLVGNTNYGYT
V gene: TRBV9; clone size: -; J gene: TRBJ1-6; CDR3 protein: ASSPQTGNSPLH
V gene: TRBV21-1; clone size: -; J gene: TRBJ1-2; CDR3 protein: AGVDRGQTEGYT
V gene: TRBV7-8; clone size: -; J gene: TRBJ2-6; CDR3 protein: ASSSAGANVLT
V gene: TRBV5-6; clone size: few; J gene: TRBJ2-5; CDR3 protein: ASYRGVQETQY
V gene: TRBV5-6; clone size: -; J gene: TRBJ2-5; CDR3 protein: ASSPGRRETQY
V gene: TRBV6-5; clone size: -; J gene: TRBJ1-5; CDR3 protein: ASGTEGQPQH
V gene: TRBV5-1; clone size: -; J gene: TRBJ2-7; CDR3 protein: ASSDTFRDSSYEQY
V gene: TRBV6-5; clone size: -; J gene: TRBJ1-2; CDR3 protein: ASSYQANYGYT
V gene: TRBV29-1; clone size: few; J gene: TRBJ1-2; CDR3 protein: SVAPGDYGYT
V gene: TRBV5-1; clone size: -; J gene: TRBJ2-1; CDR3 protein: ASSFSGPVNEQF
V gene: TRBV6-5; clone size: -; J gene: TRBJ1-2; CDR3 protein: ASSSTGTGGNGYT
V gene: TRBV7-9; clone size: -; J gene: TRBJ2-7; CDR3 protein: ASSNKDSLY
V gene: TRBV9; clone size: -; J gene: TRBJ2-3; CDR3 protein: ASSVADTQY
V gene: TRBV23-1; clone size: -; J gene: TRBJ2-1; CDR3 protein: ASRNYNEQF
V gene: TRBV29-1; clone size: -; J gene: TRBJ1-2; CDR3 protein: SVDGHKANYGYT
V gene: TRBV6-6; clone size: -; J gene: TRBJ1-2; CDR3 protein: AGRIGFSQGYT
V gene: TRBV29-1; clone size: -; J gene: TRBJ2-7; CDR3 protein: SAQGAHEQY
V gene: TRBV7-7; clone size: -; J gene: TRBJ2-3; CDR3 protein: ASSLATSTDTQY
V gene: TRBV5-1; clone size: -; J gene: TRBJ1-1; CDR3 protein: ASSLLGNTEAF
V gene: TRBV15; clone size: few; J gene: TRBJ2-5; CDR3 protein: ATSRQQGAQSGETQY
V gene: TRBV4-1; clone size: -; J gene: TRBJ2-5; CDR3 protein: ASSQAGRGPRETQY
V gene: TRBV29-1; clone size: -; J gene: TRBJ2-5; CDR3 protein: SVSGGSETQY
V gene: TRBV7-2; clone size: -; J gene: TRBJ2-2; CDR3 protein: ASSFSLPNTGELF
V gene: TRBV29-1; clone size: few; J gene: TRBJ2-3; CDR3 protein: SVSGGSTDTQY
V gene: TRBV25-1; clone size: -; J gene: TRBJ2-2; CDR3 protein: ASSPGSGVTGELF
V gene: TRBV9; clone size: few; J gene: TRBJ2-1; CDR3 protein: ASSPPGLAGGTNEQF
V gene: TRBV29-1; clone size: -; J gene: TRBJ2-1; CDR3 protein: SGGTTKNEQF
V gene: TRBV11-2; clone size: -; J gene: TRBJ1-1; CDR3 protein: ASSFSLDTEAF